This T cell receptor (beta chain) is drawn from a study of blood T cells in healthy people across ages. The germline V gene has CDR1 ENHRY and CDR2 SYGVKD. V dropped 0 bases and J dropped 2 bases, with 13 bases sitting between them. This CDR3 is 16 amino acids long. Through a sample-barcoded 5' primer and a J-beta primer mix, a second PCR was run for 7 to 11 cycles. TCRdb fed the 5' RACE reads into MiXCR, producing one record per CDR3 protein. Of some 560,000 distinct CDR3 sequences in the sample, 25% to 35% were seen once. Another study also made use of these data, one on T cells of mothers and their children. That work contributes: Extracted RNA, in its entirety, went into cDNA synthesis at 1.5 ug per 15 ul.

This TCR was sampled from a boy aged 2 to 10 in good health. The chain is built from TRBV10-3 and TRBJ2-5; possibly TRBD2 for D (6 bases). The sequencing input was blood. CDR3: CAISESPSEGQETQYF. Here the CDR3 DNA reads TGTGCCATCAGTGAGTCCCCTAGCGAGGGACAAGAGACCCAGTACTTC.